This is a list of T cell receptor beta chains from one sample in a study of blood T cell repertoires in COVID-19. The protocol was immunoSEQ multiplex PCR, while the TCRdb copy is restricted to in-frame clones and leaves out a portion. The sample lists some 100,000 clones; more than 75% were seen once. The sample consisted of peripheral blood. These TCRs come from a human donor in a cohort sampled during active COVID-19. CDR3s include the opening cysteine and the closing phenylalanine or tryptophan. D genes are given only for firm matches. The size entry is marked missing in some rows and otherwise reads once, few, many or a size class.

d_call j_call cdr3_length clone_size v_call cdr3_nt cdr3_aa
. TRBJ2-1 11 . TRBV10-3 TGTGCCATCCTGAAGGGAGGTGAGCAGTTCTTC CAILKGGEQFF
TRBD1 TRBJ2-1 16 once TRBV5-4 TGTGCCAGCAGCCCTAGGAGACGGACAGGGCATAGTGAGCAGTTCTTC CASSPRRRTGHSEQFF
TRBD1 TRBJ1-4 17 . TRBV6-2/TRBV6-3 TGTGCCAGCAGTTACGTTTTTGTGGGGACAGTGGATGAAAAACTGTTTTTT CASSYVFVGTVDEKLFF
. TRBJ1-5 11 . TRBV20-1 TGCAGTGCTGGGGGGGGGACAACCCAGCATTTT CSAGGGTTQHF
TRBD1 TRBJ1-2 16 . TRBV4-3 TGCGCCAGCAGCCAAGAATATGCCGGGACAGGGAATGGCTACACCTTC CASSQEYAGTGNGYTF
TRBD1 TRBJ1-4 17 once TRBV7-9 TGTGCCAGCAGCGGAGACAGGGGGCGAGCAACTAATGAAAAACTGTTTTTT CASSGDRGRATNEKLFF
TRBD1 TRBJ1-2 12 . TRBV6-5 TGTGCCAGCGGGGACAGGGGGAAGGGCTACACCTTC CASGDRGKGYTF
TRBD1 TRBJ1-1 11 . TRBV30 TGTGCCTGGAGTGCGGGACAGTTGGCTTTCTTT CAWSAGQLAFF
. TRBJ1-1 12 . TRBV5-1 TGCGCCAGCAGCTCGGGGGGGACTGAAGCTTTCTTT CASSSGGTEAFF
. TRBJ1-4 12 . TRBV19 TGTGCCAGTAGTTGGACAGCTGAAAAACTGTTTTTT CASSWTAEKLFF
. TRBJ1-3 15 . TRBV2 TGTGCCAGCAGTGAAGCAGGGGTGAGGGGAAACACCATATATTTT CASSEAGVRGNTIYF
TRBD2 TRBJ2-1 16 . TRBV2 TGTGCCAGCAGTGAAGTAAGAGCGGGGGGTAACAATGAGCAGTTCTTC CASSEVRAGGNNEQFF
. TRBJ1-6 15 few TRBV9 TGTGCCAGCAGCCCGTGGGCTGCCCATAATTCACCCCTCCACTTT CASSPWAAHNSPLHF
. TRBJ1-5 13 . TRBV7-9 TGTGCCAGCAGCCGAGGGAGGGATCAGCCCCAGCATTTT CASSRGRDQPQHF
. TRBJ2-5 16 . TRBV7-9 TGTGCCAGCAGCCCCGGGCGACTACAGTACCAAGAGACCCAGTACTTC CASSPGRLQYQETQYF
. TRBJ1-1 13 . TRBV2 TGTGCCAGCTATCGCGAACCGAACACTGAAGCTTTCTTT CASYREPNTEAFF
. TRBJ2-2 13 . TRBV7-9 TGTGCCAGCAGCTATGATAGTCGTGGGGAGCTGTTTTTT CASSYDSRGELFF
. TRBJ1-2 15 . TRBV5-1 TGCGCCAGCAGCGTGGGGCGGGGGCTCGACTATGGCTACACCTTC CASSVGRGLDYGYTF
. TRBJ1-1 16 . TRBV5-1 TGCGCCAGCAGCTCCTCCCCAAGACAGTCGAACACTGAAGCTTTCTTT CASSSSPRQSNTEAFF
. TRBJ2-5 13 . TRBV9 TGTGCCAGCAGCGTTACTTCTGTGGAGACCCAGTACTTC CASSVTSVETQYF
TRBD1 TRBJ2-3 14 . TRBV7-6 TGTGCCAGCAGCCCGTGGACAGGGACGGATACGCAGTATTTT CASSPWTGTDTQYF
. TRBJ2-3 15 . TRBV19 TGTGCCAGTAGTACCCTCGGGGGGCGCTCAGATACGCAGTATTTT CASSTLGGRSDTQYF
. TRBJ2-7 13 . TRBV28 TGTGCCAGCACCCCCAGGGTTCAGGGCGAGCAGTACTTC CASTPRVQGEQYF
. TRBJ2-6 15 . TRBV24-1 TGTGCCACCAGTGATCCCCGGTCTGGGGCCAACGTCCTGACTTTC CATSDPRSGANVLTF
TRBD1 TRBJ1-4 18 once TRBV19 TGTGCCAGTACGCCTCGACCGGGACAGGGTACAACTAATGAAAAACTGTTTTTT CASTPRPGQGTTNEKLFF
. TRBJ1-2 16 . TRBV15 TGTGCCACCAGCAGACTGCCTAGGACAATGAACTATGGCTACACCTTC CATSRLPRTMNYGYTF
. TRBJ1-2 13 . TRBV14 TGTGCCAGCAGCCAAGATTACAGGGAAGGCTACACCTTC CASSQDYREGYTF
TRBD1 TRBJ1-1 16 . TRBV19 TGTGCCAGTAGTATTTATGGCCAGGACAGGGGACCTGAAGCTTTCTTT CASSIYGQDRGPEAFF
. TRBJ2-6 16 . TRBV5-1 TGCGCCAGCAGCTTGGCCAAGGGGGCTGGGGCCAACGTCCTGACTTTC CASSLAKGAGANVLTF
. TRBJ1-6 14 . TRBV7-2 TGTGCCAGCAGCTTACGTAGTTCGGGTTCACCCCTCCACTTT CASSLRSSGSPLHF
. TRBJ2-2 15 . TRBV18 TGTGCCAGCTCAGGGGGCGATCCGTTCTTCGGGGAGCTGTTTTTT CASSGGDPFFGELFF
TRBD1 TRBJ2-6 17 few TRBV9 TGTGCCAGCAGCGAGGGACAGGGGTACTCTGGGGCCAACGTCCTGACTTTC CASSEGQGYSGANVLTF